This T cell receptor (beta chain) derives from a study of blood T cell repertoires in COVID-19 (dated by TCRdb to 2018 to 2021). Study-wide context: The collaborator samples originated in the United States, Italy and Spain and spanned the acute and convalescent phases of COVID-19. HLA class I and class II types, where available, came from metadata supplied by the sample provider rather than from assay-based typing. A de-identified subject ID, COVID-19 status, age in years and sex were almost always included in the sample metadata. Samples were obtained from the ongoing ImmuneRACE study (first 160 participants) and from some 1,300 subjects provided by 6 global collaborators. The prospective study material was composed of cDNA or gDNA derived from T cells, B-cell-depleted T cells, or PBMCs. The repertoires were released in a freely available public database intended as a resource for research on the immune response to SARS-CoV-2. Subjects who had been exposed to COVID-19, were actively infected with it, or had recovered from it provided the deeply sampled blood TCRbeta repertoires that made up the dataset. The full study reports these points: How much clinical and demographic metadata was included differed by source and by participant, and the metadata was provided uncurated.

TCRbeta CDR3 regions were amplified from genomic DNA by means of the immunoSEQ Assay, a bias-controlled multiplex PCR. From the authors' description of their analysis: The number of nucleated cells in each sample was estimated by amplification of reference gene primers within the assay. To quantify the absolute abundance of each unique TCRbeta CDR3 rearrangement, sequence reads were collapsed and filtered. For each sample, productive Simpson clonality was calculated by taking the square root of Simpson's diversity index across productive rearrangements. Not all clones reach the TCRdb copy of this immuneACCESS table, which keeps in-frame sequences only. Checked studies attribute under half of the gap to unresolved V genes and leave the rest unexplained. Clone size and the V and J calls come from that table; the DNA yielded D and trimming. The sample data list roughly 250,000 clones, and roughly 87% of these were observed just once. 7.2% of the sample belongs to the ten largest clones.

V loses 6 bases of germline sequence and J loses 2 bases, and the interval between the two ends is 28 bases. The CDR3 runs 19 residues from the cysteine to the valine. Here the CDR3 DNA is all that survives: 57 bases in frame from base 1. Via the germline V gene, CDR1 is KGHDR and CDR2 SFDVKD. This clone was counted once. Its cognate antigen has yet to be identified. No base quality values were provided; no much bigger clone lies one nucleotide off. Another Seattle source contributed samples from volunteer blood donors who had recovered from COVID-19. Collaborating institutions collected whole blood in K2EDTA tubes following their own protocols. For TCRbeta analysis, collaborators shipped samples in one of three forms: frozen whole blood, isolated PBMCs, or DNA extracted from either of those sample types.

The sequenced sample was peripheral blood. This receptor was identified in a man in his fifties or sixties who had recovered from COVID-19. The chain couples TRBV24-1 to TRBJ2-7; the D gene is perhaps TRBD2, from 6 matching bases. The CDR3 in this case is CATSPRTSQTVGGPYEQYV. The nucleotide sequence reads as follows: TGTGCCACCAGTCCCCGCACTAGTCAAACGGTCGGGGGTCCCTACGAGCAGTACGTC.